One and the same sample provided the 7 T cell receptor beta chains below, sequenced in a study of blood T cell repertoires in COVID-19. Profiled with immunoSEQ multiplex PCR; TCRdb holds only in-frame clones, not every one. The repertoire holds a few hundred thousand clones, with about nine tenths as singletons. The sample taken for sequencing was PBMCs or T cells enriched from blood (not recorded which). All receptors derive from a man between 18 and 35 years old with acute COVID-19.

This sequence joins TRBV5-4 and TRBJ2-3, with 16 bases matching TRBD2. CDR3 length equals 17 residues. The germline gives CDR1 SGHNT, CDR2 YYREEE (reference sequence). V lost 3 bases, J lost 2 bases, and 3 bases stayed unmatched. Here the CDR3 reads CASSSGTSGRATDTQYF. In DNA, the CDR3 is TGTGCCAGCAGCTCGGGGACTAGCGGGAGGGCCACAGATACGCAGTATTTT. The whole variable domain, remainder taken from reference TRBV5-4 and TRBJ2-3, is ETGVTQSPTHLIKTRGQQVTLRCSSQSGHNTVSWYQQALGQGPQFIFQYYREEENGRGNFPPRFSGLQFPNYSSELNVNALELDDSALYLCASSSGTSGRATDTQYFGPGTRLTVL.

This CDR3 is CASSLPGGNIQYF. Here the CDR3 DNA reads TGCGCCAGCAGCTTGCCAGGGGGAAACATTCAGTACTTC. V and J are TRBV5-1 and TRBJ2-4; 7 bases are a match to TRBD1. This CDR3 contains 13 residues. The V gene end was trimmed by 1 base and the J gene end by 6 bases; junction bases not matched to a gene: 1. From germline, CDR1 is SGHRS and CDR2 YFSETQ. Looking up the rest from reference TRBV5-1 and TRBJ2-4 gives the full variable domain: KAGVTQTPRYLIKTRGQQVTLSCSPISGHRSVSWYQQTPGQGLQFLFEYFSETQRNKGNFPGRFSGRQFSNSRSEMNVSTLELGDSALYLCASSLPGGNIQYFGAGTRLSVL.

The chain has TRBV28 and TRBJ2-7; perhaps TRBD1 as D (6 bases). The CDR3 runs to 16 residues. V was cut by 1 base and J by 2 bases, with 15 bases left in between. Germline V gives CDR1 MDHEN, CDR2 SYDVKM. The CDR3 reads CASSLSDRSPTYEQYF. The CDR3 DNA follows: TGTGCCAGCAGTTTATCAGACAGGTCTCCAACCTACGAGCAGTACTTC. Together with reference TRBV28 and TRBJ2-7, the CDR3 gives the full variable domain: DVKVTQSSRYLVKRTGEKVFLECVQDMDHENMFWYRQDPGLGLRLIYFSYDVKMKEKGDIPEGYSVSREKKERFSLILESASTNQTSMYLCASSLSDRSPTYEQYFGPGTRLTVT.

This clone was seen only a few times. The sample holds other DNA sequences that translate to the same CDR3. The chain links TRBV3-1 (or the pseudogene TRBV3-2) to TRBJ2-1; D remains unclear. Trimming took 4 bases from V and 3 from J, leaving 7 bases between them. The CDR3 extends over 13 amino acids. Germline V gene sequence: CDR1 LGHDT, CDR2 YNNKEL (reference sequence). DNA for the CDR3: TGTGCCAGCAGCCTGACTGGCTACAATGAGCAGTTCTTC. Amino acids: CASSLTGYNEQFF.

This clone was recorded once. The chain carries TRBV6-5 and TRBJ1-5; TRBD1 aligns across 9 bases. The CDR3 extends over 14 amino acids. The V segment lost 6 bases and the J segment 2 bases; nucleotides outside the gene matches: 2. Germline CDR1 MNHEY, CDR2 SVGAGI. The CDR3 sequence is CASSWTGGNQPQHF. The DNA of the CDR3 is TGTGCCAGCAGCTGGACAGGGGGCAATCAGCCCCAGCATTTT.

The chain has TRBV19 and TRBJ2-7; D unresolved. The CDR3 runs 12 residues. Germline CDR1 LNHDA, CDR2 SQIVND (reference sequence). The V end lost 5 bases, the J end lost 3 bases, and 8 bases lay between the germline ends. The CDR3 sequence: CASSLGGYEQYF. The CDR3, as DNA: TGTGCCAGTAGTTTAGGCGGCTACGAGCAGTACTTC.

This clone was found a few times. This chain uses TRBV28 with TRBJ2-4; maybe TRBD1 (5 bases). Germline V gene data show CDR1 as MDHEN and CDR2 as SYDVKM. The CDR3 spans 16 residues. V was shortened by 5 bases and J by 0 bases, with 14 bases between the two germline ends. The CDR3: CASSPSDILAKNIQYF. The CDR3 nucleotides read TGTGCCAGCAGTCCCTCGGACATTCTAGCCAAAAACATTCAGTACTTC.